This record looks at one T cell receptor (beta chain) sequence and its context. This clone was observed a handful of times. The antigen it binds to is not known. There are no base qualities to consult, and no much larger clone falls within one base. This sample stems from a study of metastatic and nonmetastatic thyroid tumors (dated by TCRdb to between 2020 and 2021). With regard to the full study: For patients with malignant and with benign thyroid disease, the researchers compared repertoires between peripheral blood samples and tumor or nodule tissue samples.

The V end loses 10 bases and the J end loses 1 base, and a stretch of 13 bases separates them. Including cysteine and phenylalanine, the CDR3 has 13 amino acids. The retained sequence is limited to the CDR3, 39 bases, with the frame set at the first base. As encoded in the germline V gene, CDR1 is MDHEN while CDR2 is SYDVKM. Overall study outcomes, separate from this receptor: In both blood and tumor samples, malignant tumors were reported to have significantly higher TCR beta diversity than benign nodules.

None of the patients had been given any treatment before thyroid surgery. Patient clinical samples collected from about 2012 to 2018 were retrospectively analysed using T-cell receptor beta sequencing. Library method: PCR. Sequencing took place on an Illumina HiSeq 4000. High-throughput sequencing was used to profile the TCR beta-chain CDR3 region of every patient. Per the authors' processing: The researchers built a classifier to tell apart papillary thyroid cancer patients with distant metastasis, based on CDR3 differences among clinicopathological groups. To measure repertoire diversity the researchers used the Shannon index, while the Morisita-Horn index served to gauge how similar the tumor and blood repertoires were. The raw public data were reprocessed by TCRdb itself: fastp quality trimming at Q25, MiXCR clonotype calling, in-frame beta chains only. TCRdb's processing, not the study's, gives the V and J calls here. The sample yields approximately 18,000 clones; roughly 26% were counted once. The ten largest clones take up under 25% of the sample.

This TCR was recovered from a female donor with papillary thyroid cancer or a benign thyroid nodule (not recorded which). Some clones in this sample may be carry-over from other donors' samples. The sequence is built from TRBV28 and TRBJ1-1, with TRBD1 perhaps the D gene, on 6 matching bases. Sequencing was done on a sample of tumor tissue. In nucleotides, the sequence is TGTGCCACCTTAAACAGGGCGAACACTGAAGCTTTCTTT. Translated, it reads CATLNRANTEAFF.